The 25 T cell receptor beta chains listed next were all sequenced from one sample in a study of cytomegalovirus exposure and HLA in healthy donors. The PCR employed 60 Vbeta primers together with 13 Jbeta primers. Sequencing used immunoSEQ multiplex PCR; TCRdb keeps in-frame clones, though not all of them. The table has 100,000 to 150,000 clones, around 80% seen once; the top ten hold about 2.6%. The source material was PBMCs. The receptors come from a woman aged 40 to 50 in good health and CMV-seropositive.

Here the CDR3 reads CASSLEGTRQETQYF. The CDR3 region has the DNA TGCGCCAGCAGCTTGGAGGGGACACGCCAAGAGACCCAGTACTTC. The rearrangement joins TRBV5-1 to TRBJ2-5, with D perhaps TRBD1 (6 bases). V lost 0 bases to trimming and J lost 1 base, with 10 bases between them. Germline CDR1 is SGHRS and CDR2 is YFSETQ. The length of the CDR3 is 15 residues.

The rearrangement uses TRBV4-3 and TRBJ1-1, with 10 positions matching TRBD1. Per germline, CDR1 LGHNA and CDR2 YSLEER. The CDR3 sequence is 15 residues long. V gave up 2 bases and J gave up 10 bases; unmatched junction bases: 10. Written as DNA, the CDR3 is TGCGCCAGCAGCCAACCTAGGACAGGGGGTGAAGGAGCTTTCTTT. Its translation: CASSQPRTGGEGAFF.

The rearrangement links TRBV6-6 to TRBJ2-3; tentatively, D is TRBD1 (5 bases). The CDR3 spans 11 residues. Germline loops: CDR1 MNHNY, CDR2 SVGAGI (reference sequence). Trimming stripped 10 bases from V and 4 bases from J, with 9 bases between. Here the CDR3 reads CATKTADTQYF. Here the CDR3 DNA reads TGTGCCACCAAGACAGCAGATACGCAGTATTTT.

The chain recombines TRBV6-5 with TRBJ1-5; tentative D call: TRBD1 (5 bases). Per the germline V gene, CDR1 is MNHEY and CDR2 is SVGAGI. The CDR3 contains 13 residues. Trimming pared 6 bases from V and 6 bases from J, leaving 12 bases between. The CDR3 is CASRAGQGQPQHF. The CDR3 DNA is TGTGCCAGCAGGGCCGGTCAGGGTCAGCCCCAGCATTTT.

This chain links TRBV29-1 with TRBJ2-5; 10 positions agree with TRBD1. The CDR3 consists of 13 residues. V shed 8 bases, J shed 4 bases, and the junction held 7 bases outside the gene matches. CDR1 is SQVTM and CDR2 is ANQGSEA in the germline V gene. The DNA of the CDR3 is TGCAGCTTGGGGGACAGGGGTGGAGAGACCCAGTACTTC. It yields the protein CSLGDRGGETQYF.

This clone turned up a few times. The chain combines TRBV19 with TRBJ1-3; D is perhaps TRBD1 (5 bases). This CDR3 has 15 amino acids. Germline V gene data show CDR1 as LNHDA and CDR2 as SQIVND (reference sequence). The V and J ends lost 1 base and 2 bases respectively, with 9 bases between them. DNA for the CDR3: TGTGCCAGTAGTATAGGGGCAGGGCCTGGAAACACCATATATTTT. Translation gives CASSIGAGPGNTIYF.

The chain couples TRBV14 to TRBJ1-3, with D unclear. The V end was cut by 1 base, the J end by 3 bases, with 4 bases between. In germline, CDR1 is SGHDN, CDR2 FVKESK. CDR3 length: 13 residues. The DNA of the CDR3 is TGTGCCAGCAGCCAAGTAGATGGAAACACCATATATTTT. As protein: CASSQVDGNTIYF.

This sequence joins TRBV6-6 and TRBJ1-2; 7 bases agree with TRBD1. Germline loops: CDR1 MNHNY, CDR2 SVGAGI (reference sequence). The CDR3 covers 13 residues. J lost 8 bases, V lost 7 bases, and 10 bases had no gene match. CDR3 bases: TGTGCCAGCACCAAGGGTAGACAGGGCGGCTACACCTTC. Its translation is CASTKGRQGGYTF.

This clone was seen once. This chain links TRBV5-6 with TRBJ2-7; possibly TRBD2 for D (6 bases). Trimming shortened V by 0 bases and J by 6 bases, and 16 bases separated the two germline ends. Germline values: CDR1 SGHDT, CDR2 YYEEEE. This CDR3 comprises 15 residues. The CDR3 loop reads CASSLVTTRSTEQYF. CDR3 DNA sequence: TGTGCCAGCAGCTTGGTCACGACTAGATCTACCGAGCAGTACTTC.

This rearrangement joins TRBV7-2 to TRBJ1-4; no reliable D call. CDR1 is SGHTA, CDR2 FQGNSA, per germline. The CDR3 totals 17 residues. V was pared by 5 bases and J by 2 bases, with 18 bases between. CDR3 amino acids: CASSLFPRGNTNEKLFF. The CDR3 region has the DNA TGTGCCAGCAGCCTCTTTCCCCGAGGGAACACTAATGAAAAACTGTTTTTT.

The gene calls are TRBV5-4 and TRBJ2-3, with 7 bases matching TRBD2. The junction had 19 bases not matched to a gene; V was cut back by 1 base and J by 5 bases. From germline, CDR1 is SGHNT and CDR2 YYREEE (reference sequence). The CDR3 extends over 19 amino acids. CDR3 coding DNA: TGTGCCAGCAGCTTGATCCCATGGCGGGCGGGAGCCCTCGAAGATACGCAGTATTTT. Protein sequence: CASSLIPWRAGALEDTQYF.

This CDR3 reads CASRFARDSSYGYTF. CDR3 DNA sequence: TGCGCCAGCAGATTCGCCCGGGACAGCTCCTATGGCTACACCTTC. V is TRBV5-1 and J is TRBJ1-2; TRBD1 matches at 7 bases. Germline V gene sequence: CDR1 SGHRS, CDR2 YFSETQ. The V gene end was trimmed by 5 bases and the J gene end by 4 bases; junction bases not matched to a gene: 11. There are 15 residues in the CDR3. Variable domain in full (rest from reference TRBV5-1 and TRBJ1-2): KAGVTQTPRYLIKTRGQQVTLSCSPISGHRSVSWYQQTPGQGLQFLFEYFSETQRNKGNFPGRFSGRQFSNSRSEMNVSTLELGDSALYLCASRFARDSSYGYTFGSGTRLTVV.

This sequence joins TRBV6-1 and TRBJ1-5; D call uncertain. Per the germline V gene, CDR1 is MNHNS and CDR2 is SASEGT. The CDR3 length is 15 residues. V lost 2 bases and J 0 bases, leaving 8 bases between the germline ends. For the CDR3, the DNA is TGTGCCAGCAGTGAAAGCTTAAATAGCAATCAGCCCCAGCATTTT. Its translation: CASSESLNSNQPQHF.

This chain connects TRBV18 to TRBJ2-7, with D maybe TRBD1 (6 bases). Deletions cut 0 bases from V and 7 bases from J, with 19 bases between. The length of the CDR3 is 16 residues. Germline loops: CDR1 KGHSH, CDR2 LQKENI. The CDR3 reads CASSPPIGQGLREQYF. In DNA form, the CDR3 reads TGTGCCAGCTCACCACCGATCGGCCAGGGGTTGAGGGAGCAGTACTTC.

A few counts support this clone. This chain connects TRBV11-2 to TRBJ2-3; TRBD2 matches at 9 bases. Germline assignment: CDR1 SGHAT and CDR2 FQNNGV. This CDR3 is 16 amino acids long. J gave up 2 bases and V 1 base, and 4 bases lay outside the gene matches. This CDR3 is CASSLGAGGHTDTQYF. CDR3 in DNA: TGTGCCAGCAGCTTAGGCGCGGGGGGGCACACAGATACGCAGTATTTT.

This clone was seen only once. The chain employs TRBV10-3 and TRBJ2-3, with TRBD2 identical over 11 bases. CDR3 length: 17 amino acids. The V segment lost 0 bases and the J segment 2 bases; nucleotides outside the gene matches: 4. Germline V gene data show CDR1 as ENHRY and CDR2 as SYGVKD. CDR3 sequence reads: CAISESASGGFTDTQYF. In DNA form, the CDR3 reads TGTGCCATCAGTGAGTCTGCTAGCGGGGGGTTCACAGATACGCAGTATTTT.

The gene calls are TRBV9 and TRBJ2-7; D not certain. Germline V gene data show CDR1 as SGDLS and CDR2 as YYNGEE. V lost 2 bases and J lost 2, with 2 bases in between. This CDR3 contains 11 residues. The CDR3: CASSVTYEQYF. DNA of the CDR3: TGTGCCAGCAGCGTCACCTACGAGCAGTACTTC.

V is TRBV4-2 and J is TRBJ2-5, with TRBD2 as a possible D gene (6 bases). Germline assignment: CDR1 LGHNA and CDR2 YNFKEQ. V was cut by 4 bases and J by 4 bases, with 13 bases left in between. This CDR3 has 14 residues. The CDR3 here is CASSPEAGRETQYF. CDR3 in DNA: TGTGCCAGCAGCCCAGAGGCGGGAAGAGAGACCCAGTACTTC.

V gene TRBV7-2 combines with J gene TRBJ2-3; 12 bases agree with TRBD2. The germline CDR1 and CDR2 sequences are SGHTA and FQGNSA. This CDR3 is 17 amino acids long. V lost 4 bases to trimming and J lost 2 bases; unmatched junction nucleotides: 7. The DNA for the CDR3 is TGTGCCAGCAGCTCGATACGGACTAGCGGGGTCACAGATACGCAGTATTTT. This encodes CASSSIRTSGVTDTQYF.

This clone was detected only a few times. V and J are TRBV4-3 and TRBJ2-1; 7 bases fit TRBD2. J was trimmed by 5 bases and V by 0 bases; bases with no gene match: 10. Germline assignment: CDR1 LGHNA and CDR2 YSLEER. The CDR3 has 17 residues. The CDR3 region is CASSQDPRLAEHNEQFF. The CDR3, as DNA: TGCGCCAGCAGCCAAGACCCCCGGCTAGCGGAGCACAATGAGCAGTTCTTC.

There are a few counts of this clone. CDR3 amino acids: CASGLVRTGGTEAFF. Here the CDR3 DNA reads TGTGCTAGTGGTTTGGTACGGACAGGGGGGACTGAAGCTTTCTTT. The chain employs TRBV12-5 and TRBJ1-1; 10 bases agree with TRBD1. Germline V gene sequence: CDR1 LGHNT, CDR2 FRNRAP. CDR3 length: 15 amino acids. Trimming cost V 0 bases and J 5 bases; bases outside gene matches: 3.

This chain uses TRBV4-2 with TRBJ2-7, with a possible D match to TRBD2 (6 bases). The V and J ends lost 1 base and 0 bases respectively, with 16 bases between them. CDR3 length: 17 amino acids. CDR1 and CDR2 (germline): LGHNA, YNFKEQ. CDR3 nucleotide sequence: TGTGCCAGCAGCCAAGGGACCGCTAGCGACCACTCCTACGAGCAGTACTTC. Its protein is CASSQGTASDHSYEQYF.

The chain combines TRBV5-6 with TRBJ2-3; D unclear. V dropped 0 bases and J dropped 6 bases, with 14 bases sitting between them. Per the germline V gene, CDR1 is SGHDT and CDR2 is YYEEEE. This CDR3 is built from 15 residues. This CDR3 is CASSLAKLRLDTQYF. CDR3 in DNA: TGTGCCAGCAGCTTGGCAAAACTCAGGTTGGATACGCAGTATTTT.

The chain employs TRBV5-4 and TRBJ1-1, with unresolved D. Germline CDR1 is SGHNT and CDR2 is YYREEE (reference sequence). V lost 4 bases, J lost 1 base, and 8 bases lay in between. CDR3 length equals 13 residues. CDR3 region: CASSDNRNTEAFF. DNA of the CDR3: TGTGCCAGCAGCGATAACAGGAACACTGAAGCTTTCTTT.

The chain couples TRBV4-3 to TRBJ1-2; 7 bases line up with TRBD1. V trimming: 0 bases; J trimming: 4 bases; junction bases outside the gene matches: 11. CDR3 length equals 17 residues. In germline, CDR1 is LGHNA, CDR2 YSLEER. In DNA, the CDR3 is TGCGCCAGCAGCCAAGATTACCGGATAGGGGGCTTCTATGGCTACACCTTC. Translated, it gives CASSQDYRIGGFYGYTF.